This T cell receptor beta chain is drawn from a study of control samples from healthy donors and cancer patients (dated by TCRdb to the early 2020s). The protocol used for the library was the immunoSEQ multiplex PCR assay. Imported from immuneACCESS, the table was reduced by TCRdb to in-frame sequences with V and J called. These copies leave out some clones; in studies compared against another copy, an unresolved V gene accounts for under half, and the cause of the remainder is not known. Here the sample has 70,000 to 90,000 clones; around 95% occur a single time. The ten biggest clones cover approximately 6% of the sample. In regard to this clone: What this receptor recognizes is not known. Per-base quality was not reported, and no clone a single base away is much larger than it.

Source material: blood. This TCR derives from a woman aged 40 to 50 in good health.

The DNA sequence reads TGTGCCAGCAGCGCCGGGACAGGAACACTCGAGCAGTACTTC. It translates to CASSAGTGTLEQYF. The chain was built from TRBV6-5 and TRBJ2-7, with TRBD1 identical over 8 junction bases. The CDR3, cysteine through phenylalanine, is 14 amino acids long. The CDR3 DNA has 42 bases and is translated from base 1. Ends trimmed: V by 6 bases, J by 6 bases; bases unmatched to a gene: 10. From the germline V gene, CDR1 is MNHEY and CDR2 is SVGAGI.